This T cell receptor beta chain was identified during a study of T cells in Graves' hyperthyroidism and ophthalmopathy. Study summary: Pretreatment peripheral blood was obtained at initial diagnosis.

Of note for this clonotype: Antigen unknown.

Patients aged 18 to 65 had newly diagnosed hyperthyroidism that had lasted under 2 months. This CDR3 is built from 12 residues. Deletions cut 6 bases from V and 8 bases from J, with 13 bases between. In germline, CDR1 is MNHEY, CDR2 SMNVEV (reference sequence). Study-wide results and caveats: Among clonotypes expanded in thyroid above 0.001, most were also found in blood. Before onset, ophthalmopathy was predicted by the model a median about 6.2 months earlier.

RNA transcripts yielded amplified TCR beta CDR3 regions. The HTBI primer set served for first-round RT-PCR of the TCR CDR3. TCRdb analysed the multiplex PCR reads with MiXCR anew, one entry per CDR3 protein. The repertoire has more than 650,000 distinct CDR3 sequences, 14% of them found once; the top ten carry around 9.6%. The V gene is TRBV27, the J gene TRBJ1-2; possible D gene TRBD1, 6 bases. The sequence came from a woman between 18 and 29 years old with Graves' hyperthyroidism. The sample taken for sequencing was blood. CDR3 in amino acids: CASREGGGGYTF. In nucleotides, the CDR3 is TGTGCCAGCAGGGAGGGGGGCGGAGGCTACACCTTC.